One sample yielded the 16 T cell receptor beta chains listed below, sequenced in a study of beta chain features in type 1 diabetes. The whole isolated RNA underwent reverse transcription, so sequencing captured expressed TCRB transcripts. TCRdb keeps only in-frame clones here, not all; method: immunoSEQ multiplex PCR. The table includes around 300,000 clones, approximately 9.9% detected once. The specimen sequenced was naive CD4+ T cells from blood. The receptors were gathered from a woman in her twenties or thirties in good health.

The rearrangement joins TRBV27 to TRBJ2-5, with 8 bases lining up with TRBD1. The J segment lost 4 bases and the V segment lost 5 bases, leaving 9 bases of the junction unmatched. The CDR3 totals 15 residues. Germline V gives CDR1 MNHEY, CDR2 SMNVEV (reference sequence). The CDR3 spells CASSAAGGVGETQYF. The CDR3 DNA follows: TGTGCCAGCAGTGCAGCAGGGGGCGTCGGAGAGACCCAGTACTTC.

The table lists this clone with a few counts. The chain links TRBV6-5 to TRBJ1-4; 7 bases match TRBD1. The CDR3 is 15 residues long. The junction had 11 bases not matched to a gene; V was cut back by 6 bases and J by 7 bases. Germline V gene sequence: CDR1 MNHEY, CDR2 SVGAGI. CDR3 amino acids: CASRTTGMGGEKLFF. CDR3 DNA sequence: TGTGCCAGCAGGACGACAGGGATGGGAGGTGAAAAACTGTTTTTT.

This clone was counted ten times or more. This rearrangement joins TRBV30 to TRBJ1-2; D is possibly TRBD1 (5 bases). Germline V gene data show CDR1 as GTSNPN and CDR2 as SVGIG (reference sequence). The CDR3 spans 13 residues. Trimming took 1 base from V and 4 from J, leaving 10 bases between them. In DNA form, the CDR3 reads TGTGCCTGGAGTGCAGGGATTAGCTATGGCTACACCTTC. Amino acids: CAWSAGISYGYTF.

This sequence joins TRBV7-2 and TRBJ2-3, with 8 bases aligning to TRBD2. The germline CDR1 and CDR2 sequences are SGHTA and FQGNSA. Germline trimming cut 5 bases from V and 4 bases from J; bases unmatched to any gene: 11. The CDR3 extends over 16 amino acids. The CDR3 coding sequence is TGTGCCAGCAGCCACGGGGGGACGGGAGGGCCAGATACGCAGTATTTT. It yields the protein CASSHGGTGGPDTQYF.

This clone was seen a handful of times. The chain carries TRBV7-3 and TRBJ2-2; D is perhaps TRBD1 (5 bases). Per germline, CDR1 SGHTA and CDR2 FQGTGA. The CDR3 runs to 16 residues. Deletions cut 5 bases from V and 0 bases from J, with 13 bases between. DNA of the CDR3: TGTGCCAGCAGCCCCCAGGGAATCCCGAACACCGGGGAGCTGTTTTTT. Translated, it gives CASSPQGIPNTGELFF.

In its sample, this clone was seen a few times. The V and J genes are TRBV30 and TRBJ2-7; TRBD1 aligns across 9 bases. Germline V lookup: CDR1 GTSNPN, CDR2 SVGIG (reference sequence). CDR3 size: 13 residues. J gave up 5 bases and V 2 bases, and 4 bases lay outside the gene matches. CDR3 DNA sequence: TGTGCCTGGAGTCGGGACAGGGCCAACGAGCAGTACTTC. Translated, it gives CAWSRDRANEQYF.

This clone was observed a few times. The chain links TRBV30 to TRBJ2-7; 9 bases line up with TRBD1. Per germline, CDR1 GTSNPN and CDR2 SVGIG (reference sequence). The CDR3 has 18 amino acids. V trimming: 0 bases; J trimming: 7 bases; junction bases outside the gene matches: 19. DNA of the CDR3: TGTGCCTGGAGTGTCCGACCAGTTGGGACAGGGATTGTACGGGAGCAGTACTTC. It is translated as CAWSVRPVGTGIVREQYF.

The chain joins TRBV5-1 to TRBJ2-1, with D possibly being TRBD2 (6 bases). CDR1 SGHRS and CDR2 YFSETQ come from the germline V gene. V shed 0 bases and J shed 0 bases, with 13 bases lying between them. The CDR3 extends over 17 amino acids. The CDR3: CASSLAPGLSSYNEQFF. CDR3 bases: TGCGCCAGCAGCTTGGCTCCGGGACTCAGCTCCTACAATGAGCAGTTCTTC.

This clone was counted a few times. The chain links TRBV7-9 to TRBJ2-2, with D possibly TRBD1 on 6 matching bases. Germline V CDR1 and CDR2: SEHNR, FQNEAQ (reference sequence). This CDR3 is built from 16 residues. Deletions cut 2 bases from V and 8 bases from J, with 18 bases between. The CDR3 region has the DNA TGTGCCAGCAGCTTACTAGCTCCACAGGGTAAAGGGGAGCTGTTTTTT. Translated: CASSLLAPQGKGELFF.

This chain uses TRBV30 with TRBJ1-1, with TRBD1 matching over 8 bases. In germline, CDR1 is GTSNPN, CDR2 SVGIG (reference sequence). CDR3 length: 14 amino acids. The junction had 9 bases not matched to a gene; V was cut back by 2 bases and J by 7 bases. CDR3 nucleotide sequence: TGTGCCTGGAGTACGGCGGACAGGGTCCGTGAAGCTTTCTTT. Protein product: CAWSTADRVREAFF.

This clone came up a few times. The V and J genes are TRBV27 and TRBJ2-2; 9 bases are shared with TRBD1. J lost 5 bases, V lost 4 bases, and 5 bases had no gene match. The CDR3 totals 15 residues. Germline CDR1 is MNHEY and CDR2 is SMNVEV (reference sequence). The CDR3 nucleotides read TGTGCCAGCAGTTCTGGGACAGGGCAAACCGGGGAGCTGTTTTTT. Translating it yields CASSSGTGQTGELFF.

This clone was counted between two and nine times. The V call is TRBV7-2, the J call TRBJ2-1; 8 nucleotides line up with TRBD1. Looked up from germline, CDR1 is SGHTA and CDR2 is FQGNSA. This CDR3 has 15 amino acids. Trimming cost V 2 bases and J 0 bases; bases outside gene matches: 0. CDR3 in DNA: TGTGCCAGCAGCTTAACAGGGGGCTCCTACAATGAGCAGTTCTTC. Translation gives CASSLTGGSYNEQFF.

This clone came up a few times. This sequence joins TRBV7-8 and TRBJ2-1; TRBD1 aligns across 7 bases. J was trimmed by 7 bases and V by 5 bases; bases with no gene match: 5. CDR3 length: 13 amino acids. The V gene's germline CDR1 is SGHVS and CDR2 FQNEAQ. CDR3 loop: CASSTGTENEQFF. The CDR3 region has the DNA TGTGCCAGCAGCACCGGGACAGAAAATGAGCAGTTCTTC.

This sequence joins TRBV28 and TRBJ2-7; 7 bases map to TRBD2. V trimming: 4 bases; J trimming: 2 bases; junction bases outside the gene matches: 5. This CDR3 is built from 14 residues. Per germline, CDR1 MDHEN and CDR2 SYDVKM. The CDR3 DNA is TGTGCCAGCAGTTCATTAGCGGGTGCCTACGAGCAGTACTTC. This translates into CASSSLAGAYEQYF. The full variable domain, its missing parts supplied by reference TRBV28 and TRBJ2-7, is DVKVTQSSRYLVKRTGEKVFLECVQDMDHENMFWYRQDPGLGLRLIYFSYDVKMKEKGDIPEGYSVSREKKERFSLILESASTNQTSMYLCASSSLAGAYEQYFGPGTRLTVT.

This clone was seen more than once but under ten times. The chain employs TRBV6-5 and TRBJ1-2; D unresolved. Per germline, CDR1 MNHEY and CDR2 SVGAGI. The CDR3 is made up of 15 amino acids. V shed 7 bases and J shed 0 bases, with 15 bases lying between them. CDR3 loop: CASNLDGLTNYGYTF. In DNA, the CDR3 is TGTGCCAGCAATCTAGACGGGTTAACTAACTATGGCTACACCTTC.

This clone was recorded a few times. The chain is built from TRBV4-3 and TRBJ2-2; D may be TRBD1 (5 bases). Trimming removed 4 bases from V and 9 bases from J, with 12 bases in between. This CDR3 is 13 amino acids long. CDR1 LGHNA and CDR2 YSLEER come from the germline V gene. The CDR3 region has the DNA TGCGCCAGCAGCCTCAGGGTTGACCGGGAGCTGTTTTTT. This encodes CASSLRVDRELFF.